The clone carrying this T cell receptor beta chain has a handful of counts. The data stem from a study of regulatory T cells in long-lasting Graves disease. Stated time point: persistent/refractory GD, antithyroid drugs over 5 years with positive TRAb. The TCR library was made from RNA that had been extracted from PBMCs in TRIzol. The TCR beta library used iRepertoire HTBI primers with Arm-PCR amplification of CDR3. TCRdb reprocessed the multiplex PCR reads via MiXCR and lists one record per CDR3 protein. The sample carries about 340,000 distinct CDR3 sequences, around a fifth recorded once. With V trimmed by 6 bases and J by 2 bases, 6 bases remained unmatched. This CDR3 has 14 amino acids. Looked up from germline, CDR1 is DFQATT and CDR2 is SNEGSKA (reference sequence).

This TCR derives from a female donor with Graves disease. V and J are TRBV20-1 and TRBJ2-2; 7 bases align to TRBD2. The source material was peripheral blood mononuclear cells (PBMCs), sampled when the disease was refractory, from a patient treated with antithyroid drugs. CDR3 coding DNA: TGCAGTGCCCCCGGGACTACCAACACCGGGGAGCTGTTTTTT. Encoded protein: CSAPGTTNTGELFF.